This section outlines one T cell receptor beta chain sequence together with its context. Antigen unknown. The treatment: over 15 received Ad26.COV2.S at low or high dose, single or two shots; 5 received placebo; per-sample allocation not given. Samples analyzed were those drawn on day 63 after the first vaccine or placebo injection. Whoever gave the sample was an adult aged 18-55 years in Boston. This record comes from a study of Ad26.COV2.S vaccination and SARS-CoV-2 variants. Study in general: The study gave Ad26.COV2.S intramuscularly, once or twice 56 days apart. The study's findings and limits: Once vaccination had occurred, spike-specific CD8+ and CD4+ T cell responses reportedly showed substantial breadth. The study found similar non-spike TCR breadth in vaccine and placebo recipients.

Only in-frame clones appear in the TCRdb table, and some are missing; sequencing was by immunoSEQ multiplex PCR. Here the sample spans about 420,000 clones, over 75% being singletons. V gave up 5 bases and J gave up 5 bases; unmatched junction bases: 3. The CDR3 covers 14 residues. CDR1 and CDR2 (germline): LNHDA, SQIVND (reference sequence). Sample: peripheral blood, taken in a trial of Ad26.COV2.S vaccine versus placebo. V usage is TRBV19 and J usage is TRBJ1-6; 7 nucleotides align to TRBD1. The clonotype was recovered from a person between 18 and 59 years old who received the Ad26.COV2.S COVID-19 vaccine or a placebo. The CDR3 nucleotides are TGTGCCAGTAGTGACGGGACAGATAATTCACCCCTCCACTTT. This encodes CASSDGTDNSPLHF.